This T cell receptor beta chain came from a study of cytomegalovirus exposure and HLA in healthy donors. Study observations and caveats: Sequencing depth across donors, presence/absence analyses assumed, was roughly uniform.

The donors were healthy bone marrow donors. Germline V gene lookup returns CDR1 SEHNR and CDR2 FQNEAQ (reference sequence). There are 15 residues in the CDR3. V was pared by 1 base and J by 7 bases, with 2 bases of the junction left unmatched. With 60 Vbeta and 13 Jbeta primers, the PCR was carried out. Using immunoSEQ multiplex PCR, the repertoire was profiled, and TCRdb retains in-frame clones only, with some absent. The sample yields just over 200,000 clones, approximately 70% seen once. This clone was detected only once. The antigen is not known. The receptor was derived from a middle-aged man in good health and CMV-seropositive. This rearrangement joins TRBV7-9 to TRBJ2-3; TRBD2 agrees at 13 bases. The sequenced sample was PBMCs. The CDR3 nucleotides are TGTGCCAGCAGCTTAGTGGGACTAGCGGGAAATACGCAGTATTTT. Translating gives CASSLVGLAGNTQYF.